This T cell receptor beta chain comes out of a study of blood T cells in healthy people across ages. The study, taken as a whole, reports: With age, beta diversity per million T cells declined roughly linearly, significantly by 40.

Trimming took off 5 bases at V and 6 bases at J, with 15 bases between the two ends. This CDR3 comprises 14 residues. Per the germline V gene, CDR1 is MNHEY and CDR2 is SVGAGI. A note on this clonotype: Antigen specificity is unknown.

Primers used in a second PCR of about 7 to 12 cycles were a sample-barcoded 5' primer and a J-beta primer mix. Using its own MiXCR run on the 5' RACE reads, TCRdb lists one record per CDR3 protein. The repertoire consists of roughly 2 million distinct CDR3 sequences, with roughly 52% occurring once and the leading ten covering more than 2%. This TCR was recovered from a middle-aged woman in good health. This rearrangement joins TRBV6-5 to TRBJ2-3, with D maybe TRBD2 (5 bases). The specimen was blood. The CDR3 coding sequence is TGTGCCAGCAGTCGAGGACTGGGCCCGGATACGCAGTATTTT. Translated: CASSRGLGPDTQYF.